This T cell receptor beta chain is drawn from a study of cytomegalovirus exposure and HLA in healthy donors. PCR used 60 Vbeta primers and 13 Jbeta primers. Repertoires were generated with immunoSEQ multiplex PCR, while TCRdb's copy carries only in-frame clones and drops some. The table lists about 190,000 clones, just under 75% of them singletons. The material sequenced was PBMCs. The source of this sequence is a woman under 40 in good health and CMV-seropositive.

CDR3 bases: TGTGCCATCAGTGAGTTAATTGGACTAGCGGGAGGCACAGATACGCAGCATTTT. It is translated as CAISELIGLAGGTDTQHF. The chain employs TRBV10-3 and TRBJ2-3; no firm D call. The DNA end is a closer match to TRBJ1-5, so the J assignment may be wrong. This CDR3 is built from 18 residues. CDR1 ENHRY and CDR2 SYGVKD come from the germline V gene.